Listed here are 15 T cell receptor beta chains from one sample, sequenced in a study of OX40 agonist ivuxolimab in advanced cancers. Measured with immunoSEQ multiplex PCR; TCRdb has only the in-frame clones, and not every one. This sample has about 96,000 clones, with roughly 87% found just once. The sequencing here drew on CD4+ or CD8+ T cells sorted from blood, taken in a trial of the OX40 agonist ivuxolimab. These receptors were collected from an adult with an advanced solid tumor such as melanoma, head and neck, liver or kidney cancer.

CDR3: CASRTRTVVYGYTF. CDR3 DNA sequence: TGTGCCAGCCGAACCAGGACGGTGGTCTATGGCTACACCTTC. This chain joins TRBV7-2 and TRBJ1-2; D call uncertain. The ends were cut back, 8 bases at V and 4 bases at J, with 17 bases in the middle. The CDR3 runs 14 residues. CDR1 and CDR2 (germline): SGHTA, FQGNSA.

This chain links TRBV9 with TRBJ1-4, with 11 bases fitting TRBD1. CDR1 SGDLS and CDR2 YYNGEE come from the germline V gene. The J segment lost 13 bases and the V segment lost 4 bases, leaving 6 bases of the junction unmatched. The CDR3 sequence is 13 residues long. The CDR3 region has the DNA TGTGCCAGCAGCCCGGGGACAGGGGGTCGACTGTTTTTT. Amino acid sequence: CASSPGTGGRLFF.

The chain employs TRBV5-4 and TRBJ2-5; 11 bases line up with TRBD2. This CDR3 contains 15 residues. Germline CDR1 is SGHNT and CDR2 is YYREEE (reference sequence). V lost 3 bases to trimming and J lost 2 bases; unmatched junction nucleotides: 3. CDR3 region: CASSSRLAGQETQYF. The CDR3 DNA reads TGTGCCAGCAGCTCAAGACTAGCGGGACAAGAGACCCAGTACTTC.

V and J are TRBV10-3 and TRBJ2-3, with D possibly being TRBD1 (5 bases). This CDR3 region has 16 residues. Germline CDR1 reads ENHRY; CDR2 reads SYGVKD. The V end lost 0 bases, the J end lost 7 bases, and 17 bases lay between the germline ends. CDR3 protein: CAISESTGKGVNTQYF. DNA for the CDR3: TGTGCCATCAGTGAGTCGACTGGCAAAGGGGTAAATACGCAGTATTTT.

The V and J genes are TRBV28 and TRBJ1-3, with D hard to call. The length of the CDR3 is 16 residues. The V gene's germline CDR1 is MDHEN and CDR2 SYDVKM. V gave up 10 bases and J gave up 0 bases, with 19 bases separating them. The CDR3 nucleotides are TGTGCCACCACTCCTGGACTGGGAAGCTCTGGAAACACCATATATTTT. This gives the protein CATTPGLGSSGNTIYF.

The chain employs TRBV19 and TRBJ2-1, with 10 bases lining up with TRBD2. The CDR3 is made up of 13 amino acids. V lost 7 bases to trimming and J lost 4 bases; unmatched junction nucleotides: 1. Per the germline V gene, CDR1 is LNHDA and CDR2 is SQIVND (reference sequence). The CDR3 bases are TGTGCCAGTACTAGCGGGAGATACAATGAGCAGTTCTTC. Protein sequence: CASTSGRYNEQFF. Looking up the rest from reference TRBV19 and TRBJ2-1 gives the full variable domain: DGGITQSPKYLFRKEGQNVTLSCEQNLNHDAMYWYRQDPGQGLRLIYYSQIVNDFQKGDIAEGYSVSREKKESFPLTVTSAQKNPTAFYLCASTSGRYNEQFFGPGTRLTVL.

The V gene is TRBV4-1, the J gene TRBJ2-5; D is perhaps TRBD1 (5 bases). There are 15 residues in the CDR3. Between the trimmed V and J ends, which lost 1 base and 5 bases, there was a span of 14 bases. Germline V gene data show CDR1 as MGHRA and CDR2 as YSYEKL. The CDR3 region has the DNA TGCGCCAGCAGCCAAGTGAGGCAGGGCCCCGAGACCCAGTACTTC. Protein: CASSQVRQGPETQYF.

The V call is TRBV30, the J call TRBJ2-3; no definite D call. Germline values: CDR1 GTSNPN, CDR2 SVGIG (reference sequence). V was pared by 0 bases and J by 1 base, with 2 bases between. The CDR3 spans 12 residues. In nucleotides, the CDR3 is TGTGCCTGGAGTGTCGGCACAGATACGCAGTATTTT. Protein: CAWSVGTDTQYF.

The CDR3 nucleotides read TGTGCCAGCAGTCTCGAGCGGTACAATGAGCAGTTCTTC. Its protein product is CASSLERYNEQFF. The chain employs TRBV6-5 and TRBJ2-1, with D tentatively TRBD2 (5 bases). CDR1 is MNHEY and CDR2 is SVGAGI in the germline V gene. The CDR3 contains 13 residues. The ends were cut back, 5 bases at V and 4 bases at J, with 9 bases in the middle.

The genes are TRBV11-3 and TRBJ1-1; TRBD1 aligns across 8 bases. This CDR3 has 16 amino acids. CDR1 is SGHNT, CDR2 YENEEA, per germline. Losses at the gene ends were 4 bases for V and 6 bases for J; bases not matched to a gene: 13. CDR3 amino acids: CASSSSAQGAASEAFF. The CDR3 DNA reads as TGTGCCAGCAGCTCAAGCGCCCAGGGGGCAGCGTCTGAAGCTTTCTTT.

This CDR3 reads CASSLGTTTDTQYF. Written as DNA, the CDR3 is TGTGCCAGCAGTCTGGGGACTACGACAGATACGCAGTATTTT. The rearrangement links TRBV28 to TRBJ2-3; 7 nucleotides line up with TRBD2. Germline V gene data show CDR1 as MDHEN and CDR2 as SYDVKM. CDR3 size: 14 residues. V dropped 5 bases and J dropped 3; count of bases not matched to a gene: 5.

The rearrangement links TRBV4-3 to TRBJ2-7, with 11 bases lining up with TRBD2. J gave up 7 bases and V 1 base, and 9 bases lay outside the gene matches. The germline V gene has CDR1 LGHNA and CDR2 YSLEER. The CDR3 has 16 amino acids. Here the CDR3 reads CASSQVLAGVSGEQYF. The DNA for the CDR3 is TGCGCCAGCAGCCAAGTACTAGCGGGAGTTTCAGGGGAGCAGTACTTC.

V and J are TRBV7-8 and TRBJ2-7, with 9 bases lining up with TRBD1. Germline CDR1 SGHVS, CDR2 FQNEAQ. The CDR3 has 14 residues. J lost 6 bases, V lost 5 bases, and 8 bases had no gene match. This CDR3 is CASSGQGLASEQYF. The CDR3 DNA reads as TGTGCCAGCAGCGGACAGGGGCTGGCCTCCGAGCAGTACTTC.

The chain employs TRBV4-3 and TRBJ2-7; D not certain. The ends were cut back, 1 base at V and 5 bases at J, with 9 bases in the middle. Germline-derived CDR1 and CDR2 are LGHNA and YSLEER. This CDR3 spans 13 amino acids. DNA for the CDR3: TGCGCCAGCAGCCAAGCCCCAGGAAACGAGCAGTACTTC. Translation gives CASSQAPGNEQYF.

This clone was detected once. This chain links TRBV5-1 with TRBJ2-3; D call uncertain. V shed 0 bases and J shed 1 base, with 6 bases lying between them. Germline V gene data show CDR1 as SGHRS and CDR2 as YFSETQ. This CDR3 contains 14 residues. The CDR3 region is CASSLGVRTDTQYF. CDR3 nucleotide sequence: TGCGCCAGCAGCTTGGGGGTCCGCACAGATACGCAGTATTTT.